This paragraph covers one TCR beta chain sequence. Its target is unknown. The data stem from a study of early T cells in non-severe SARS-CoV-2 infection. The wider study: From unsorted whole blood, bulk RNA was sequenced, and the chains remained unpaired.

Regarding the study as a whole: Comparison of clonotypes with VDJdb favored anti-spike CD8 responses while missing private and CD4 specificities.

CDR1 is SGHTA and CDR2 is FQGNSA in the germline V gene. Trimming took off 8 bases at V and 8 bases at J, with 15 bases between the two ends. The CDR3 extends over 13 amino acids. Unique molecular identifiers tagged individual cDNA molecules. TCRdb independently ran MiXCR on the 5' RACE reads; one entry per CDR3 protein. In the table there are 50,000 to 70,000 distinct CDR3 sequences, about 12% of which are singletons. The genes are TRBV7-2 and TRBJ1-4; D perhaps matches TRBD1 (6 bases). The specimen sequenced was whole blood. The receptor comes from an adult who was a healthcare worker with PCR-confirmed SARS-CoV-2 infection or an uninfected control (not recorded which). As DNA, the CDR3 is TGTGCCAGCGAACAGGGTTCTGGAGAAAAACTGTTTTTT. Translation gives CASEQGSGEKLFF.